This is a list of T cell receptor beta chains from one sample in a study of beta chain features in type 1 diabetes. The table came from immunoSEQ multiplex PCR; TCRdb's copy has only in-frame clones and leaves some out. The sample shows approximately 140,000 clones, about 51% of them seen only once. Sequenced sample: Tregs from blood. These receptors came from a man younger than 30 in good health. Both conserved end residues are part of each CDR3. A D gene is named only where the DNA matches it firmly. A clone size is listed for some rows: how often the clone was seen (once, few, many), or a class if it is expanded.

CASSIGTDNQPQHF	TGTGCCAGTAGTATTGGGACAGACAATCAGCCCCAGCATTTT	.	TRBV19	TRBJ1-5	TRBD1
CASSLVPTERYEQYF	TGTGCCAGCTCATTGGTTCCGACAGAGAGATACGAGCAGTACTTC	.	TRBV18	TRBJ2-7	.
CASTTGVSGNTIYF	TGTGCCAGCACCACCGGGGTTTCTGGAAACACCATATATTTT	.	TRBV7-2	TRBJ1-3	.
CASSIEGYTDTQYF	TGTGCCAGTAGTATCGAGGGTTACACAGATACGCAGTATTTT	.	TRBV19	TRBJ2-3	.
CASSSPSTGNYGYTF	TGTGCCAGCAGTTCCCCGAGTACAGGGAACTATGGCTACACCTTC	.	TRBV6-5	TRBJ1-2	.
CASSLALAGTGGYEQYF	TGTGCCAGCAGCTTAGCGCTGGCCGGGACAGGGGGCTACGAGCAGTACTTC	.	TRBV7-9	TRBJ2-7	TRBD1
CASSQRTGSYNEQFF	TGTGCCAGTAGTCAACGGACAGGGTCCTACAATGAGCAGTTCTTC	.	TRBV19	TRBJ2-1	TRBD1
CASSPPSGITDTQYF	TGTGCCAGCAGCCCCCCCAGCGGGATCACAGATACGCAGTATTTT	.	TRBV6-5	TRBJ2-3	TRBD2
CASSVGGLMNEQYF	TGTGCCAGCAGCGTAGGCGGGCTCATGAACGAGCAGTACTTC	.	TRBV9	TRBJ2-7	.
CASSPSTGFTYEQYF	TGTGCCAGCTCACCATCGACAGGGTTCACCTACGAGCAGTACTTC	.	TRBV18	TRBJ2-7	TRBD1
CASSLDWAEAFF	TGTGCCAGCAGCTTGGATTGGGCGGAAGCTTTCTTT	.	TRBV5-6	TRBJ1-1	.
CASSFPDRGWRAFF	TGTGCCAGCAGCTTCCCCGACAGGGGATGGCGAGCTTTCTTT	few	TRBV7-9	TRBJ1-1	TRBD1